This T cell receptor beta chain was obtained from a study of cytomegalovirus exposure and HLA in healthy donors. Study-wide background: Earlier sequencing of 150 million to 200 million T cells yielded roughly 120 million unique TCR beta sequences.

Worth noting for this clone: Its antigen is as yet unknown.

Primers for the PCR totalled 60 Vbeta and 13 Jbeta. Data came from immunoSEQ multiplex PCR; TCRdb stores just in-frame clones and leaves some out. The repertoire holds about 200,000 clones, with around 79% as singletons. Despite likely unrecorded immune exposures, the donors were nominally healthy at the time of sampling. V lost 2 bases to trimming and J lost 9 bases, with 16 bases between them. The CDR3 is 14 amino acids. Germline lookup yields CDR1 MNHNY and CDR2 SVGAGI (reference sequence). Study results and limitations: Relative to the approximately 680-donor mean, N-insertions were reportedly fewer in an Asian-associated ancestry cluster in a later analysis. Earlier analysis looked at TCR beta V segments, and most were productive about 87% or about 30% of the time.

The J gene is TRBJ1-2, the V gene TRBV6-6; D not resolved. Sequenced material: PBMCs. This clonotype was sampled from a male donor in good health and CMV-seropositive. The CDR3 coding sequence is TGTGCCAGCAGTTACAAGGAGTCGGCGCGGAGCTACACCTTC. It is translated as CASSYKESARSYTF.